This TCR beta chain was observed in a study of cytomegalovirus exposure and HLA in healthy donors. In the study overall: Approximately 180 million T cells yielded 100 million to 130 million unique TCR beta sequences, as an earlier analysis found.

This CDR3 comprises 14 residues. Trimming removed 0 bases at V and 1 base at J, with 10 bases between. CDR1 is SQVTM and CDR2 is ANQGSEA in the germline V gene. Points from the study as a whole: Later analysis identified 15,000 to 20,000 TCR beta sequences associated with HLA alleles, using a false discovery rate threshold of 0.05. Previous analysis showed most TCR beta V segments were productive about 90% or about 30% of the time.

This clone was seen only a few times. The target antigen is unknown. The PCR employed 60 Vbeta primers together with 13 Jbeta primers. Profiling relied on immunoSEQ multiplex PCR, and the TCRdb table lists in-frame clones only, not all of them. The sample yields just over 200,000 clones, 70% seen once. This sequence was found in a man aged 40-55 years in good health and CMV-seropositive. The sample was PBMCs. V usage is TRBV29-1 and J usage is TRBJ2-7; D is unresolved. The CDR3 DNA is TGCAGCGTTGAAGAAACGGGTACTTCCTACGAGCAGTACTTC. This codes for CSVEETGTSYEQYF.